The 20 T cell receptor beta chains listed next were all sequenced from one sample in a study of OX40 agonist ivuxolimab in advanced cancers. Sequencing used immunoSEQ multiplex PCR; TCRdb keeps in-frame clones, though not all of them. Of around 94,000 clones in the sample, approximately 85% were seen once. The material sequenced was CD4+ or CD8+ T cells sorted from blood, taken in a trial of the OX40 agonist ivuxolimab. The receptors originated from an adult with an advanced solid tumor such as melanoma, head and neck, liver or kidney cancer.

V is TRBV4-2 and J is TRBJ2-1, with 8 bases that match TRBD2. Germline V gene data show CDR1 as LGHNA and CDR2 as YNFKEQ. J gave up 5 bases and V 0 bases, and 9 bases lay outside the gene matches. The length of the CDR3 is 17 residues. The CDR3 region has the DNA TGTGCCAGCAGCCAAGAGTCCGGGACTAGTAGACACAATGAGCAGTTCTTC. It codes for CASSQESGTSRHNEQFF.

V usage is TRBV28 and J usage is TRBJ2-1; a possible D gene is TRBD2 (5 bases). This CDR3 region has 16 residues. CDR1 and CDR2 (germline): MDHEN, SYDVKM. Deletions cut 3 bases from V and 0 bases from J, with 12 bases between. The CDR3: CASSFLASSSYNEQFF. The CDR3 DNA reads TGTGCCAGCAGTTTTCTTGCTAGCAGCTCCTACAATGAGCAGTTCTTC.

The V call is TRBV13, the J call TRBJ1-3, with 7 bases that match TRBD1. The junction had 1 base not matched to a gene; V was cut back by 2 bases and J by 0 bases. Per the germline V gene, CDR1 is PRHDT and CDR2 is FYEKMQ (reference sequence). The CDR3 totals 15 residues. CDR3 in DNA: TGTGCCAGCAGCTTAAACAGGGGCTCTGGAAACACCATATATTTT. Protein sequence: CASSLNRGSGNTIYF. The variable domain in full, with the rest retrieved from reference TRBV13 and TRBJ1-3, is AAGVIQSPRHLIKEKRETATLKCYPIPRHDTVYWYQQGPGQDPQFLISFYEKMQSDKGSIPDRFSAQQFSDYHSELNMSSLELGDSALYFCASSLNRGSGNTIYFGEGSWLTVV.

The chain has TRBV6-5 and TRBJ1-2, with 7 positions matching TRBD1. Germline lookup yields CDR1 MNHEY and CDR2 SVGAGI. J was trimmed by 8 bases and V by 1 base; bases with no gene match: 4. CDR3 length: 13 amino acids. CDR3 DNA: TGTGCCAGCAGTTACTGGCAGGGGGGCGGCTACACCTTC. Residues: CASSYWQGGGYTF.

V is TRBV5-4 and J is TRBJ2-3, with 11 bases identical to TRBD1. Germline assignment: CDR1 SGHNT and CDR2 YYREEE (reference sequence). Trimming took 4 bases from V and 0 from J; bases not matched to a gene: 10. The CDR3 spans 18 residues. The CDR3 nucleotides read TGTGCCAGCAGCCCCGGACAGGGGGCCGGCGGGAGCACAGATACGCAGTATTTT. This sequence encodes CASSPGQGAGGSTDTQYF.

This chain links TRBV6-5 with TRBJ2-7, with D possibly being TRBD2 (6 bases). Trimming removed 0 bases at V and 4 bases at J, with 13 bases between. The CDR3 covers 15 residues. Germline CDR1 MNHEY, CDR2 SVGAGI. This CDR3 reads CASSYSSVGRYEQYF. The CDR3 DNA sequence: TGTGCCAGCAGTTACTCGTCGGTGGGGAGGTACGAGCAGTACTTC.

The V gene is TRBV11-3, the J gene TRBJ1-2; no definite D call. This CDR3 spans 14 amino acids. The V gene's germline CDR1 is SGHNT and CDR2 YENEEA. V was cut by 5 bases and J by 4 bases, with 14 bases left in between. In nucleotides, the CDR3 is TGTGCCAGCAGCGAGGGAACAGTAGCCTATGGCTACACCTTC. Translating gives CASSEGTVAYGYTF.

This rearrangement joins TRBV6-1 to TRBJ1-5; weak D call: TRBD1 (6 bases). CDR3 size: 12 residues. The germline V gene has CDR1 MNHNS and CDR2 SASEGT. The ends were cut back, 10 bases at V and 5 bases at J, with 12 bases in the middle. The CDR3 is CATSDSYQPQHF. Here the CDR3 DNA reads TGTGCCACTTCGGACAGTTATCAGCCCCAGCATTTT.

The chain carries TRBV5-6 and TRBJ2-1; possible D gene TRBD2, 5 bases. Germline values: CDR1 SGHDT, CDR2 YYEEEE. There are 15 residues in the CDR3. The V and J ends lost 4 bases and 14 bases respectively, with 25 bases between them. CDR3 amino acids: CASSINGPPPRAEFF. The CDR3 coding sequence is TGTGCCAGCAGCATTAATGGACCCCCTCCTCGAGCGGAGTTCTTC.

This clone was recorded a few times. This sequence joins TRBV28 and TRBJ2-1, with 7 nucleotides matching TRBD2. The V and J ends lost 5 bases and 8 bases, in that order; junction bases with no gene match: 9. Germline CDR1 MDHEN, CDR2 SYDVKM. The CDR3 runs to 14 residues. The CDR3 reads CASSGGSVSDEQFF. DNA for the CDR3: TGTGCCAGCAGTGGCGGGAGTGTTTCCGATGAGCAGTTCTTC.

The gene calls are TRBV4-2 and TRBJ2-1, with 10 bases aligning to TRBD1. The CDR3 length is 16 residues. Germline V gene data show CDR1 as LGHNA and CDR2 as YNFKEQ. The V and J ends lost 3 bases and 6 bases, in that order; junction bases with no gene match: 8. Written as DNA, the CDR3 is TGTGCCAGCAGCCATAGTCCGGGACAGGGGCGCAATGAGCAGTTCTTC. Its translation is CASSHSPGQGRNEQFF.

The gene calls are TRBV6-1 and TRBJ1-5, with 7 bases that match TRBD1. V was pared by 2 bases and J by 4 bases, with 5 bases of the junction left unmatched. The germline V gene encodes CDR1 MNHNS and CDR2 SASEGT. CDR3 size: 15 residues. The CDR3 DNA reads TGTGCCAGCAGTGAAACGGGACAGCTGAATCAGCCCCAGCATTTT. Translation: CASSETGQLNQPQHF.

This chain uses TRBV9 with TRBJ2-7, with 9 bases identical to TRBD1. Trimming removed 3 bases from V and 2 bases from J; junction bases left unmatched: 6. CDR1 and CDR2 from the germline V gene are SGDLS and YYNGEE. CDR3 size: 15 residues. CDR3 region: CASSATGGRTYEQYF. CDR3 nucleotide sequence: TGTGCCAGCAGCGCCACAGGGGGCCGCACCTACGAGCAGTACTTC. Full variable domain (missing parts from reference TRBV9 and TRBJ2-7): DSGVTQTPKHLITATGQRVTLRCSPRSGDLSVYWYQQSLDQGLQFLIQYYNGEERAKGNILERFSAQQFPDLHSELNLSSLELGDSALYFCASSATGGRTYEQYFGPGTRLTVT.

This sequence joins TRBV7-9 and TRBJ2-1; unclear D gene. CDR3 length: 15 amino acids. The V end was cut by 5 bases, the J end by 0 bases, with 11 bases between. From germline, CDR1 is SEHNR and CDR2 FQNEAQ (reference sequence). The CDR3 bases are TGTGCCAGCAGCCCTCAAAGTTCCTCCTACAATGAGCAGTTCTTC. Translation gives CASSPQSSSYNEQFF.

The CDR3 region has the DNA TGTGCCAGCAGTGCTGTAGGGGGCGTGAGGGATGAGCAGTTCTTC. Its translation: CASSAVGGVRDEQFF. The chain joins TRBV6-4 to TRBJ2-1; TRBD1 matches at 7 bases. The J segment lost 8 bases and the V segment lost 4 bases, leaving 11 bases of the junction unmatched. The germline CDR1 and CDR2 sequences are MRHNA and SNTAGT. The CDR3 is 15 amino acids.

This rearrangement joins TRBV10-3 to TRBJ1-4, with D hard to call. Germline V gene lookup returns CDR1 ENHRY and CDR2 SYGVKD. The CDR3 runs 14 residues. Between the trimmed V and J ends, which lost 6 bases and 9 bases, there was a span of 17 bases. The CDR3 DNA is TGTGCCATCAGCGGGGAAACTGAAAGCAAAAAACTGTTTTTT. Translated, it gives CAISGETESKKLFF.

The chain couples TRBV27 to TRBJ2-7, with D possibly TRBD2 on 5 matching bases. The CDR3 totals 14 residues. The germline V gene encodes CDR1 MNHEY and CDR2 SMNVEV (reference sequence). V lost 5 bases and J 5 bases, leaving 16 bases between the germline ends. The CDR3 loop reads CASSLLGYGNEQYF. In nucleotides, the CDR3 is TGTGCCAGCAGTCTACTTGGGTACGGGAACGAGCAGTACTTC.

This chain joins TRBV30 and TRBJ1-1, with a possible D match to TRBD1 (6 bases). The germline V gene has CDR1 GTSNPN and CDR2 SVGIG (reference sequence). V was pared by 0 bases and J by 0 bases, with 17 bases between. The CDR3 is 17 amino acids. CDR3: CAWSVLHGGGMNTEAFF. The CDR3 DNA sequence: TGTGCCTGGAGTGTCCTACATGGGGGCGGGATGAACACTGAAGCTTTCTTT. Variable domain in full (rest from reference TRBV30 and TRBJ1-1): SQTIHQWPATLVQPVGSPLSLECTVEGTSNPNLYWYRQAAGRGLQLLFYSVGIGQISSEVPQNLSASRPQDRQFILSSKKLLLSDSGFYLCAWSVLHGGGMNTEAFFGQGTRLTVV.

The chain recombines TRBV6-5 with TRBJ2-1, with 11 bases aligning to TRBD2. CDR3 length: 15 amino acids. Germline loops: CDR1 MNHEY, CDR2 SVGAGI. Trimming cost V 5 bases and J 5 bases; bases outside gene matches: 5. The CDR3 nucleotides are TGTGCCAGCAGTCTCGGGACTAGCGGTAACAATGAGCAGTTCTTC. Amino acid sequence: CASSLGTSGNNEQFF.

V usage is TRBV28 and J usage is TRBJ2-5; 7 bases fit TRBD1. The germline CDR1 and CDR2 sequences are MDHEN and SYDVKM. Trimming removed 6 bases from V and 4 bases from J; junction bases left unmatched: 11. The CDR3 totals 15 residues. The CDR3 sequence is CASSLTRQGRETQYF. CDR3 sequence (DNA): TGTGCCAGCAGCCTTACTAGACAGGGAAGAGAGACCCAGTACTTC.